The TCR beta chain described here comes from a study of cytomegalovirus exposure and HLA in healthy donors. Turning to the study itself: Drawn from HLA-typed donors, approximately 85 million unique TCRs were held in an early data release. Study conclusions and caveats: Several of the most significant clusters appeared, in a later analysis, to be linked to common viral pathogens. According to a later analysis, donors in an Asian-associated ancestry cluster reportedly had fewer N-insertions than the approximately 620-donor mean.

Turning to this clone: Its antigen remains unknown. At one boundary the junction diverges from the germline segment, which might be a read error.

With 60 Vbeta and 13 Jbeta primers, the PCR was carried out. Assay: immunoSEQ multiplex PCR; the TCRdb copy retains only in-frame clones and omits some. This repertoire shows about 150,000 clones, about three quarters found once; its top ten account for around 7%. Sequencing was performed on PBMCs. The receptor was derived from a woman between 35 and 50 years old in good health and CMV-seropositive.

This CDR3 reads CASSPRGQSGANGLTF. CDR3 nucleotide sequence: TGTGCCAGCAGCCCTCGCGGACAGTCTGGGGCCAACGGCCTGACTTTC. The V gene is TRBV7-9, the J gene TRBJ2-6; D is perhaps TRBD1 (6 bases). Germline V gene sequence: CDR1 SEHNR, CDR2 FQNEAQ (reference sequence). CDR3 length equals 16 residues.